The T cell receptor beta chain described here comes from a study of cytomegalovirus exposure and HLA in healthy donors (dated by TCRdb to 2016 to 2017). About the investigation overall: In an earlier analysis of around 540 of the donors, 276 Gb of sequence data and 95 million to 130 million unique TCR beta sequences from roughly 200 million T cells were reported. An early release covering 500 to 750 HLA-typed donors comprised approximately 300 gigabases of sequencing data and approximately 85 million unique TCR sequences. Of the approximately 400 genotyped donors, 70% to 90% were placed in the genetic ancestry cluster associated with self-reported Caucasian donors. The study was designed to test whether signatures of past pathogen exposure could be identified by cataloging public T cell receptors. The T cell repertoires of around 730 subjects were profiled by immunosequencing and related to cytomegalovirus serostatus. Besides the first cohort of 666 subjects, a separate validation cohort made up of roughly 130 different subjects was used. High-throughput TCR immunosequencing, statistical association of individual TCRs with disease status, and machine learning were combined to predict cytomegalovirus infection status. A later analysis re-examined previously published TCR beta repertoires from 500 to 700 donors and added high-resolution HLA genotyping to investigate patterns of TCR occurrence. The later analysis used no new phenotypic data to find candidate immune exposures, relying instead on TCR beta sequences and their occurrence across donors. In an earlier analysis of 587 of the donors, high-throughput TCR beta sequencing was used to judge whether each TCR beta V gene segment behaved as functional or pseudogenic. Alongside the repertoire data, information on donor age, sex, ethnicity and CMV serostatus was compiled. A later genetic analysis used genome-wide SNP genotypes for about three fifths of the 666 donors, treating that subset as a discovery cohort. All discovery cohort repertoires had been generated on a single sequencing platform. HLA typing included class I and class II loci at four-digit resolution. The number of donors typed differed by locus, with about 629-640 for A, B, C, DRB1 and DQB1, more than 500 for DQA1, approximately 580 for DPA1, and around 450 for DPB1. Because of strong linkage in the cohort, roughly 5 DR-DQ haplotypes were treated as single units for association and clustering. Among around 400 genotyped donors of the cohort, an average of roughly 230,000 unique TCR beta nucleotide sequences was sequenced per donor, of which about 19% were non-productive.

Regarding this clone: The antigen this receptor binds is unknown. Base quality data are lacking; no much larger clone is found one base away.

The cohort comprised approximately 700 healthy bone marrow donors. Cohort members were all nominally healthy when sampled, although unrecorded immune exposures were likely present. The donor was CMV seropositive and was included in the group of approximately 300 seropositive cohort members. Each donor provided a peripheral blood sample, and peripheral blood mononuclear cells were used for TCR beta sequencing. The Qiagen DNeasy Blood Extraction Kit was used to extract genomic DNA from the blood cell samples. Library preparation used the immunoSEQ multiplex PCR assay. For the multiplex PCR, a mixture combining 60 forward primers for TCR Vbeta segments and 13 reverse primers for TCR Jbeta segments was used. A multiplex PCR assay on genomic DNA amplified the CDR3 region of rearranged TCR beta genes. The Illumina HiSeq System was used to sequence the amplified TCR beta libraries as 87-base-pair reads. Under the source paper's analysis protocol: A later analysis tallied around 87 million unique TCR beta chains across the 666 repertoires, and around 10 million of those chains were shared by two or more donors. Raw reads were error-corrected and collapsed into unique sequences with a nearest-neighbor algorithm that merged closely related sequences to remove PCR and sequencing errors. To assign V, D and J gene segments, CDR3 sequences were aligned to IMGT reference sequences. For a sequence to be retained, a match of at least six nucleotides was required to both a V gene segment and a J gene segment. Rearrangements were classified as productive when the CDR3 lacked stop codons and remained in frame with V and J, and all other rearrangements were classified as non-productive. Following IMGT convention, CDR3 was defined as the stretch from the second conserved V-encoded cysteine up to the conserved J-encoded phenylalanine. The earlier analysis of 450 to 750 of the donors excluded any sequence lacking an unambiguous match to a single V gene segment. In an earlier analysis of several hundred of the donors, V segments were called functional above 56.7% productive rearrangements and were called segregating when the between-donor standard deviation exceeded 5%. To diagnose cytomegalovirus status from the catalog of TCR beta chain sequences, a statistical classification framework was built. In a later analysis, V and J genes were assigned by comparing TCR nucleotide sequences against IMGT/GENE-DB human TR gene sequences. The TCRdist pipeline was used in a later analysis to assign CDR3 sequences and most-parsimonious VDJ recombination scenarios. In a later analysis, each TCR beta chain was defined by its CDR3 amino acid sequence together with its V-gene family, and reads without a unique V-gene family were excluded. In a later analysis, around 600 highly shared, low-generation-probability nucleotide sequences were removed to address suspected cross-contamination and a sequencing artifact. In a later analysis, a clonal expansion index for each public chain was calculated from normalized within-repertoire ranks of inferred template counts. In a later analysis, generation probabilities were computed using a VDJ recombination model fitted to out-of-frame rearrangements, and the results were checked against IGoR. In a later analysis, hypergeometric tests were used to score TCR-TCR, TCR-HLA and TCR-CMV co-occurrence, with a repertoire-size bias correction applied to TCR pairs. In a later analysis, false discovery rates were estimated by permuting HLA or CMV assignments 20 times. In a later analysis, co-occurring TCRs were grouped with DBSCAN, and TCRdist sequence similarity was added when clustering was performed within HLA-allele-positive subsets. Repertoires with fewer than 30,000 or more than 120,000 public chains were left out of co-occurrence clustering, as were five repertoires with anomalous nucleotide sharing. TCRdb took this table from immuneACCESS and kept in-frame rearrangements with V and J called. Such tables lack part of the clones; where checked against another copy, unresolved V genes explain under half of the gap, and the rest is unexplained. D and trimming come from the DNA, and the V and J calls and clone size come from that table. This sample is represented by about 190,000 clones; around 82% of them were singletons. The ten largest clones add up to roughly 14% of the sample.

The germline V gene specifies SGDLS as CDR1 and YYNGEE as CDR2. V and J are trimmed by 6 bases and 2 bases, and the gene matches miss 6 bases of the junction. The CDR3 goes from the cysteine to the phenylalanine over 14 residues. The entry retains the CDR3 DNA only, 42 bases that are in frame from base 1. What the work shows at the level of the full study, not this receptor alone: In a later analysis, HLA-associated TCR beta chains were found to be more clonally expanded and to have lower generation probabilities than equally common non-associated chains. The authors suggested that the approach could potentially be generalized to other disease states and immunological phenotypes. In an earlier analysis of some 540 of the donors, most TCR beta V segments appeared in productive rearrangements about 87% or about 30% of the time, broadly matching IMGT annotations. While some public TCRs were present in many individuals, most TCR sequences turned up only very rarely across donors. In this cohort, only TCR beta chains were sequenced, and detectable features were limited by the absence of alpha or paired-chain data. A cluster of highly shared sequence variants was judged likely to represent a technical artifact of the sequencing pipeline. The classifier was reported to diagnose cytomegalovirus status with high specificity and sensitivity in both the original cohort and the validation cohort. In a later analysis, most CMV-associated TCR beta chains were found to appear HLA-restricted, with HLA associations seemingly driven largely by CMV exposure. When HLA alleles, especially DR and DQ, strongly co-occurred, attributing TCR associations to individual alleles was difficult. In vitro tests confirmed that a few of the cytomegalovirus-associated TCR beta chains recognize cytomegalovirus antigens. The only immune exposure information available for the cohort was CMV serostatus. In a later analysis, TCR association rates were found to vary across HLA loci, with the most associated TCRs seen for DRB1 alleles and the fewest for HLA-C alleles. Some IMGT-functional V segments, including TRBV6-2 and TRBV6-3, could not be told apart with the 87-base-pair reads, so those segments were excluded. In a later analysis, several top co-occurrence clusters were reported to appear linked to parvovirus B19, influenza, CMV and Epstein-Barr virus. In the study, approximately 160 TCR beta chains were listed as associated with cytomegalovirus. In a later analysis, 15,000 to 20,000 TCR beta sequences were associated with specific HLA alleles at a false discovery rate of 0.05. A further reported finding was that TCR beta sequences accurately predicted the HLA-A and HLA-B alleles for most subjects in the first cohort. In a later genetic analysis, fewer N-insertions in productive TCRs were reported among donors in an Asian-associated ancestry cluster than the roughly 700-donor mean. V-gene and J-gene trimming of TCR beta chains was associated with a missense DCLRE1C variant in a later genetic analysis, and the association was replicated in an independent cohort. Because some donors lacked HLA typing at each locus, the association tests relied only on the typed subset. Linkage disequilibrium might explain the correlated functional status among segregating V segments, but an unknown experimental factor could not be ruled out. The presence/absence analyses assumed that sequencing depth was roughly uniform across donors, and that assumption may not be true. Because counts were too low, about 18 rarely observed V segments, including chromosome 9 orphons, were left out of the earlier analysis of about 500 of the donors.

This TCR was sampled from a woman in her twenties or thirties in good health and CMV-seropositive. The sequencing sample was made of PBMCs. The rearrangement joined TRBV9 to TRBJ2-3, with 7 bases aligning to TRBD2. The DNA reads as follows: TGTGCCAGCAACCCCGGGGGGATCACAGATACGCAGTATTTT. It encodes CASNPGGITDTQYF.